Detailed here is one T cell receptor beta chain. CDR1 is SGDLS and CDR2 is YYNGEE in the germline V gene. The ends lost 0 bases at V and 1 base at J; junction bases unmatched: 7. The CDR3 loop spans 18 amino acids. This table comes from immunoSEQ multiplex PCR, and its TCRdb copy is limited to in-frame clones, with some not included. There are 85,000 to 100,000 clones in the sample; approximately 90% occur only once, and 15% to 20% lies in the top ten. This sample is part of a study of blood T cell repertoires in COVID-19. Sequenced sample: peripheral blood. The chain carries TRBV9 and TRBJ2-3, with 11 bases lining up with TRBD2. The sequence was collected from a woman aged 55-70 years with COVID-19, enrolled during active disease. The CDR3: CASSVGLAGGLGTDTQYF. The CDR3 DNA is TGTGCCAGCAGCGTAGGATTAGCGGGGGGGCTCGGCACAGATACGCAGTATTTT.